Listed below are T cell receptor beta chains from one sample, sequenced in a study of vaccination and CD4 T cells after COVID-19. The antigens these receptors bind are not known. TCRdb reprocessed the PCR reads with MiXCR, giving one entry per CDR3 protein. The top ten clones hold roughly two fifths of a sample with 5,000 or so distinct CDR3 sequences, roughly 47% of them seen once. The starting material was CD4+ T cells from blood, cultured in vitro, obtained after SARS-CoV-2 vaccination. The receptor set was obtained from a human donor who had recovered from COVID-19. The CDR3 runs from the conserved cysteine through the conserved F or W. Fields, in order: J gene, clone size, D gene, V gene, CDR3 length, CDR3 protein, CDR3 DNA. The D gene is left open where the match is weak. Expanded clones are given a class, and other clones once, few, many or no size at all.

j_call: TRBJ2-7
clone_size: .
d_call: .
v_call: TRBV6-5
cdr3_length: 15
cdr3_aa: CASSYQRRSSYEQYF
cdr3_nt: TGTGCCAGCAGTTATCAGCGGAGGAGCTCCTACGAGCAGTACTTC

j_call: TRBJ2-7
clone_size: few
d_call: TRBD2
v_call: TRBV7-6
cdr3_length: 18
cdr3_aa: CASSSISGRGPPGGEQYF
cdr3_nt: TGTGCCAGCAGCTCGATCAGCGGGAGAGGGCCCCCGGGTGGCGAGCAGTACTTC

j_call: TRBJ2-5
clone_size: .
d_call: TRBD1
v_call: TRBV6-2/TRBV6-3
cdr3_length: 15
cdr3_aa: CASSYSRDSKETQYF
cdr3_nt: TGTGCCAGCAGTTACAGCCGGGACAGTAAAGAGACCCAGTACTTC

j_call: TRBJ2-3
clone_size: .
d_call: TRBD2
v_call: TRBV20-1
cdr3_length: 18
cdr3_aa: CSASGMTSGGPGTDTQYF
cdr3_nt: TGCAGTGCTAGTGGGATGACTAGCGGGGGGCCGGGAACAGATACGCAGTATTTT

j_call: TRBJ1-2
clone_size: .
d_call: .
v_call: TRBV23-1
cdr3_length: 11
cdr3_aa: CASTPPAGYTF
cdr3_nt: TGCGCCAGCACCCCCCCGGCCGGCTACACCTTC

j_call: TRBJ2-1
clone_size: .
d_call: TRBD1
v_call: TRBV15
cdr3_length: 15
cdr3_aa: CATSRDRGSYNEQFF
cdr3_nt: TGTGCCACCAGCCGCGACAGGGGCTCCTACAATGAGCAGTTCTTC

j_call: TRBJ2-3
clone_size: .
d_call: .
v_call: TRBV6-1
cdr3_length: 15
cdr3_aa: CASSETSLSTDTQYF
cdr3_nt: TGTGCCAGCAGTGAAACGAGCCTCAGCACAGATACGCAGTATTTT

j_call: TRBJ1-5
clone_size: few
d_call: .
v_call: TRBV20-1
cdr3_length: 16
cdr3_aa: CSARSGGPFSNQPQHF
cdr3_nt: TGCAGTGCTAGATCAGGAGGACCTTTTAGCAATCAGCCCCAGCATTTT

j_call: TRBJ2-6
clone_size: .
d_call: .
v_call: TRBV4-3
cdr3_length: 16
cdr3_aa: CASSQVGGSGANVLTF
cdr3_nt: TGCGCCAGCAGCCAAGTAGGGGGTTCCGGGGCCAACGTCCTGACTTTC

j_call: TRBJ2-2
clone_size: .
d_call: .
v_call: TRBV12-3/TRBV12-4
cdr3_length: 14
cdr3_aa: CASSLTRRHGELFF
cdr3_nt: TGTGCCAGCAGTTTAACCCGCAGACACGGGGAGCTGTTTTTT

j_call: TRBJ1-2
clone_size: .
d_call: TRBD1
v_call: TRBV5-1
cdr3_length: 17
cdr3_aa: CASSRDRGDRANYGYTF
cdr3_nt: TGCGCCAGCAGCCGTGATAGAGGGGACAGGGCTAACTATGGCTACACCTTC

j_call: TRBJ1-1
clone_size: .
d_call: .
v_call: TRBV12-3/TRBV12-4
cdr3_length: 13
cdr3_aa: CASSLFRGTEAFF
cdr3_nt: TGTGCCAGCAGTCTCTTTAGGGGAACTGAAGCTTTCTTT

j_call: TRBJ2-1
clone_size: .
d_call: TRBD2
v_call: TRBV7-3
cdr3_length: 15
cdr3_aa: CASSSTSGSYHEQFF
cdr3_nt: TGTGCCAGCAGCTCGACTAGCGGGAGTTACCATGAGCAGTTCTTC

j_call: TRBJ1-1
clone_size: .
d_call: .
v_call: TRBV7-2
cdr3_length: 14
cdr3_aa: CASSRGMMNTEAFF
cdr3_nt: TGTGCCAGCAGCCGTGGGATGATGAACACTGAAGCTTTCTTT

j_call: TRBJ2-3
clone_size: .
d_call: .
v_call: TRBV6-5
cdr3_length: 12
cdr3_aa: CASSYLWDTQYF
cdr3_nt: TGTGCCAGCAGTTACCTCTGGGATACGCAGTATTTT

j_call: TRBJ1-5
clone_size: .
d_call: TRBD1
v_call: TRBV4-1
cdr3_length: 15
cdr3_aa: CASSQEGTAGQPQHF
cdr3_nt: TGCGCCAGCAGCCAAGAGGGGACAGCTGGTCAGCCCCAGCATTTT

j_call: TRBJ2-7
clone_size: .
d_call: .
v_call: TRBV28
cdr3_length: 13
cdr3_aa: CASRDTISHEQYF
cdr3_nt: TGTGCCAGCCGGGACACCATTTCCCACGAGCAGTACTTC

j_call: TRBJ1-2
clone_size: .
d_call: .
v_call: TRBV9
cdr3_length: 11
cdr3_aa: CASRSNYGYTF
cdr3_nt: TGTGCCAGCAGGTCCAACTATGGCTACACCTTC

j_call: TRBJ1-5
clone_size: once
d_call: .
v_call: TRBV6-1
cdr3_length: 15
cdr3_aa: CASIWGRGFNQPQHF
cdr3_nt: TGTGCCAGCATATGGGGACGGGGTTTCAATCAGCCCCAGCATTTT

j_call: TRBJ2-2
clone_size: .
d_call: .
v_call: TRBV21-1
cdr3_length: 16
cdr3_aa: CASSKADGGASGELFF
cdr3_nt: TGTGCCAGCAGCAAAGCAGACGGGGGGGCCTCCGGGGAGCTGTTTTTT

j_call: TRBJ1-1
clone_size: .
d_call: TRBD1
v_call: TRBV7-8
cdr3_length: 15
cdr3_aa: CASSLDGTANTEAFF
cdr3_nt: TGTGCCAGCAGTTTAGATGGGACAGCGAACACTGAAGCTTTCTTT

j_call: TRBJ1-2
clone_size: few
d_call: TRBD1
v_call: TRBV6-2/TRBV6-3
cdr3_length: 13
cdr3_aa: CASSRGLGYGYTF
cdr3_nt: TGTGCCAGCAGTAGGGGGCTTGGTTATGGCTACACCTTC

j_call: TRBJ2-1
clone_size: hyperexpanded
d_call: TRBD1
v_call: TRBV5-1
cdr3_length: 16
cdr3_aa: CASSLTGGNSYNEQFF
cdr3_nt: TGCGCCAGCAGCTTGACAGGGGGCAACTCCTACAATGAGCAGTTCTTC

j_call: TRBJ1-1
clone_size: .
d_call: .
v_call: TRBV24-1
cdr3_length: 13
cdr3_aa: CATSSGVNTEAFF
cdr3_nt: TGTGCCACCAGTAGCGGGGTGAACACTGAAGCTTTCTTT

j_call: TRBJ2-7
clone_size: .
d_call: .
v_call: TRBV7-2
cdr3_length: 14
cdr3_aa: CASSRHGTAYEQYF
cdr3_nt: TGTGCCAGCAGCCGACACGGGACCGCCTACGAGCAGTACTTC

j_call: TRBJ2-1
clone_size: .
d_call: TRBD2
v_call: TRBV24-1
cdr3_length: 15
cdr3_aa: CATSDFTSGGNEQFF
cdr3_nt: TGTGCCACCAGTGATTTCACTAGCGGGGGAAATGAGCAGTTCTTC

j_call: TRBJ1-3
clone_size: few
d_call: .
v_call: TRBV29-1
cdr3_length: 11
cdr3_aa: CSVEVGNTIYF
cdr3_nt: TGCAGCGTTGAAGTAGGAAACACCATATATTTT

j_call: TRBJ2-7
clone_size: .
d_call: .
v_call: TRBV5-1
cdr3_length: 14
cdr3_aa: CASRVSGTTYEQYF
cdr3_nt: TGCGCCAGCAGAGTAAGCGGTACTACCTACGAGCAGTACTTC

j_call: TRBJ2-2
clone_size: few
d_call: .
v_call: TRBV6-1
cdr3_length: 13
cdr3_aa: CATSGEYGGELFF
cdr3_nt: TGTGCCACCTCGGGGGAGTATGGCGGGGAGCTGTTTTTT

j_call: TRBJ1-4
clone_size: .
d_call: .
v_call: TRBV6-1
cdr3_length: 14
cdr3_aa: CASRSQGTNEKLFF
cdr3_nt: TGTGCCAGCAGATCACAGGGCACTAATGAAAAACTGTTTTTT

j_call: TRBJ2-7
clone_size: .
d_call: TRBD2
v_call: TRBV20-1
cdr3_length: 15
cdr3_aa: CSARDALAENYEQYF
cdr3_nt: TGCAGTGCTAGAGATGCACTAGCGGAAAACTACGAGCAGTACTTC

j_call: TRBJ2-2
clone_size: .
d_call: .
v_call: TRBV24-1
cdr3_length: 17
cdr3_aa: CATSEPDDRSYTGELFF
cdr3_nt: TGTGCCACCAGTGAACCTGACGACAGGAGCTACACCGGGGAGCTGTTTTTT

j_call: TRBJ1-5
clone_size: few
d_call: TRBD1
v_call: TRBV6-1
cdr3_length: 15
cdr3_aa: CASTLDRADEQPQHF
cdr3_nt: TGTGCCAGCACCCTGGACAGGGCCGACGAACAGCCCCAGCATTTT

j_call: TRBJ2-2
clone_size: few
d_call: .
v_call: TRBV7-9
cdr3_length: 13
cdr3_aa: CASSLGWLGELFF
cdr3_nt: TGTGCCAGCAGCTTAGGCTGGTTAGGGGAGCTGTTTTTT

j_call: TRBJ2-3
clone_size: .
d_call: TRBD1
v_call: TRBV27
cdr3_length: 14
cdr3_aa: CASRVPGQERTQYF
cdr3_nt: TGTGCCAGCAGAGTCCCGGGACAGGAACGGACGCAGTATTTT

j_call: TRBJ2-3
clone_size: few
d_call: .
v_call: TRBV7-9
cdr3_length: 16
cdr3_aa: CASSLEGALGTDTQYF
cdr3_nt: TGTGCCAGCAGCTTAGAAGGAGCCCTAGGCACAGATACGCAGTATTTT

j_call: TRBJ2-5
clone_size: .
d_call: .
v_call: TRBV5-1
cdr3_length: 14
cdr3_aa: CASSSGWPQETQYF
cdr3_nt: TGCGCCAGCAGCTCCGGGTGGCCCCAAGAGACCCAGTACTTC

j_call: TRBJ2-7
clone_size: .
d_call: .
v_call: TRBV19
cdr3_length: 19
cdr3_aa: CASSIGLQGSTRSSYEQYF
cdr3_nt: TGTGCCAGTAGTATAGGACTCCAGGGTAGTACTAGGTCCTCCTACGAGCAGTACTTC

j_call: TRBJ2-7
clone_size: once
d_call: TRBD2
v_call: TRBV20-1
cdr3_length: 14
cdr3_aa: CSVPDSGGLYEQYF
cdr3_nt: TGCAGTGTACCGGACAGCGGGGGACTCTACGAGCAGTACTTC

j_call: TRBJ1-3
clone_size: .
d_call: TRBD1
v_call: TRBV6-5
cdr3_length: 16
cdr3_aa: CASSLGQLTAGNTIYF
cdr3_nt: TGTGCCAGCAGTTTGGGACAGCTAACGGCTGGAAACACCATATATTTT

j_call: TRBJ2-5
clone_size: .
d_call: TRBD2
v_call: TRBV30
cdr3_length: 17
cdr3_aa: CAWSRLAGVSGGETQYF
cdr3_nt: TGTGCCTGGAGCAGACTAGCGGGAGTGTCGGGGGGAGAGACCCAGTACTTC

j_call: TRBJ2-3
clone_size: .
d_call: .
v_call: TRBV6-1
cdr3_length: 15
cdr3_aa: CASSETSLSTDTRYF
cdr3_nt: TGTGCCAGCAGTGAAACGAGCCTCAGCACAGATACGCGGTATTTT

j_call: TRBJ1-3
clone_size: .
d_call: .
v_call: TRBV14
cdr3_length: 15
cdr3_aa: CASSPLWTAGNTIYF
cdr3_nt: TGTGCCAGCAGCCCTCTATGGACAGCTGGAAACACCATATATTTT

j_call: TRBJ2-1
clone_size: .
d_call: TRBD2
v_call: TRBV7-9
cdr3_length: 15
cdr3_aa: CASSILADYYNEQFF
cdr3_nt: TGTGCCAGCAGCATACTAGCGGACTACTACAATGAGCAGTTCTTC

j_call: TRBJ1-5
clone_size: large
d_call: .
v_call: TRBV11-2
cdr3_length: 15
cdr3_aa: CASSLSSYSNQPQHF
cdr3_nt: TGTGCCAGCAGCTTAAGCAGTTATAGCAATCAGCCCCAGCATTTT

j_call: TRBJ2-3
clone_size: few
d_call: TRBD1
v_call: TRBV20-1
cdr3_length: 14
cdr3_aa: CSARGDRVTDTQYF
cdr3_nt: TGCAGTGCTAGAGGGGACAGGGTGACAGATACGCAGTATTTT

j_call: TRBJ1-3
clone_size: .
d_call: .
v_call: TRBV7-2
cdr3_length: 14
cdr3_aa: CASSLGTAGNTIYF
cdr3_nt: TGTGCCAGCAGCTTAGGGACGGCTGGAAACACCATATATTTT

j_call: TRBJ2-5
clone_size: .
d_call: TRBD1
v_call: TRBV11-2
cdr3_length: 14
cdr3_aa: CASSWRDRQETQYF
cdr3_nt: TGTGCCAGCAGCTGGAGGGACAGGCAAGAGACCCAGTACTTC

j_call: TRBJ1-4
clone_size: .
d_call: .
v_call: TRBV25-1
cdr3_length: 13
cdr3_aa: CASSESGNEKLFF
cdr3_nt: TGTGCCAGCAGTGAATCGGGGAATGAAAAACTGTTTTTT

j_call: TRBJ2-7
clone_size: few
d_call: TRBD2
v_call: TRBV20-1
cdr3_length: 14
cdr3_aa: CSARQAGAYLEQYF
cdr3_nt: TGCAGTGCCCGGCAAGCGGGAGCCTATCTCGAGCAGTACTTC

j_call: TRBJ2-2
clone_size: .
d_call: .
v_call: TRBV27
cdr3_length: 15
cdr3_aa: CASSDQGLGSGELFF
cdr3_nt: TGTGCCAGCAGTGACCAGGGCCTGGGATCGGGGGAGCTGTTTTTT

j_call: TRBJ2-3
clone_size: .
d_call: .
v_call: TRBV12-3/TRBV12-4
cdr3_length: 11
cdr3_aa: CASSSTDTQYF
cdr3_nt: TGTGCCAGCAGTTCGACAGATACGCAGTATTTT